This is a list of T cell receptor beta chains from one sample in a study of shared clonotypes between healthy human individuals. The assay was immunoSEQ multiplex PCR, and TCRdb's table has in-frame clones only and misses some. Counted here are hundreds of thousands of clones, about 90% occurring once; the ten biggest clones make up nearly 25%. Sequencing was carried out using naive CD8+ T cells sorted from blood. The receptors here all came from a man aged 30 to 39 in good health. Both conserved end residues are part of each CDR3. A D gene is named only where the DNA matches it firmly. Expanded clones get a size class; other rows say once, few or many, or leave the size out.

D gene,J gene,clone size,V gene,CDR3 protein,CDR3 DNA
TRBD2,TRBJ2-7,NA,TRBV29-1,CSVEEAGTSGKAYEQYF,TGCAGCGTTGAAGAAGCCGGGACTAGCGGGAAGGCCTACGAGCAGTACTTC
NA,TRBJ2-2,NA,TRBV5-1,CASTRGTGELFF,TGCGCCAGCACCAGAGGCACCGGGGAGCTGTTTTTT
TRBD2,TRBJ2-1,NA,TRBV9,CASSAPTAGEYNEQFF,TGTGCCAGCAGCGCCCCCACAGCGGGGGAGTACAATGAGCAGTTCTTC
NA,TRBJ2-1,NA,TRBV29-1,CSVEEGAGSPAQFF,TGCAGCGTTGAAGAGGGGGCCGGGTCCCCCGCGCAGTTCTTC
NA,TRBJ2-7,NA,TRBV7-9,CASSLDLERQQYF,TGTGCCAGCAGCTTAGACCTAGAGCGTCAGCAGTACTTC
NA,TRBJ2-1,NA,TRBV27,CASSHTLQGSWDYAYNEQFF,TGTGCCAGCAGCCACACATTACAGGGGAGTTGGGACTATGCATACAATGAGCAGTTCTTC
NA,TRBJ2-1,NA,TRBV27,CASSLVGGPNEQFF,TGTGCCAGCAGTTTAGTGGGAGGCCCCAATGAGCAGTTCTTC
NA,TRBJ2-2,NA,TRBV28,CASSLSPGVDTGELFF,TGTGCCAGCAGTTTATCACCAGGGGTGGACACCGGGGAGCTGTTTTTT
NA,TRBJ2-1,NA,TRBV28,CASSHAGEQFF,TGTGCCAGCAGTCACGCGGGTGAGCAGTTCTTC
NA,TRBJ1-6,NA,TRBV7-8,CASSQQIYSPLHF,TGTGCCAGCAGCCAACAGATTTATTCACCCCTCCACTTT
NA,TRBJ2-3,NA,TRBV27,CASSWGAAGTDTQYF,TGTGCCAGCAGTTGGGGGGCGGCTGGCACAGATACGCAGTATTTT
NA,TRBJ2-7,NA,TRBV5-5,CASTTVTYTYEQYF,TGTGCCAGCACCACCGTTACATACACCTACGAGCAGTACTTC
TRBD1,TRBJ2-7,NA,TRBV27,CASSLSSRDSYEQYF,TGTGCCAGCAGTTTGTCGTCCCGGGACAGTTACGAGCAGTACTTC
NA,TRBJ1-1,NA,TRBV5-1,CASSFTGTNTEAFF,TGCGCCAGCAGCTTTACAGGGACTAACACTGAAGCTTTCTTT
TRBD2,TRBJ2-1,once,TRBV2,CASTVLAGGYNEQFF,TGTGCCAGCACCGTCCTAGCGGGAGGTTATAATGAGCAGTTCTTC
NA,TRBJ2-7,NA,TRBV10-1,CASSPHGSSEQYF,TGCGCCAGCAGCCCACACGGAAGCAGCGAGCAGTACTTC
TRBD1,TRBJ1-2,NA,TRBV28,CASSYRTGLNYGYTF,TGTGCCAGCAGCTACCGGACAGGACTCAACTATGGCTACACCTTC
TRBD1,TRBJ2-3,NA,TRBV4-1,CASSLRTGSTDTQYF,TGCGCCAGCAGCCTGAGGACAGGGAGCACAGATACGCAGTATTTT
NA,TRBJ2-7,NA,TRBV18,CASSPREGQTYEQYF,TGTGCCAGCTCACCACGGGAGGGACAGACTTACGAGCAGTACTTC
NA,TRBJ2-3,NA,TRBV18,CASSPEGPLTDTQYF,TGTGCCAGCTCACCAGAGGGACCGCTAACAGATACGCAGTATTTT
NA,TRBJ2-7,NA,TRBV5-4,CASSETGYEQYF,TGTGCCAGCAGCGAGACAGGCTACGAGCAGTACTTC
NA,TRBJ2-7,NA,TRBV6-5,CASSYSGVPYEQYF,TGTGCCAGCAGTTACTCTGGGGTCCCCTACGAGCAGTACTTC
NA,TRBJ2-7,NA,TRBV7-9,CASSLARKGREQYF,TGTGCCAGCAGCTTAGCGCGTAAGGGGCGCGAGCAGTACTTC